The clone carrying this T cell receptor (beta chain) was observed many times. TCRdb passed the 5' RACE reads through MiXCR, listing each CDR3 protein once. The sample lists tens of thousands of distinct CDR3 sequences; approximately 3% were seen once. These data are taken from a study of neurological immune-mediated disorders. Across the whole study: The 35 or so patients with multiple sclerosis comprised roughly 31 relapsing-remitting cases and 3 secondary progressive cases.

Trimming took 5 bases from V and 1 from J, leaving 7 bases between them. Germline V gene lookup returns CDR1 MNHEY and CDR2 SVGAGI. The CDR3 runs to 13 residues. The specimen was PBMCs. This TCR derives from a woman in her forties or fifties with multiple sclerosis. This chain links TRBV6-5 with TRBJ2-3; D not resolved. The CDR3 spells CASSMDGTDTQYF. DNA for the CDR3: TGTGCCAGCAGTATGGACGGCACAGATACGCAGTATTTT.